A single sample gave rise to the 5 T cell receptor beta chains below, sequenced in a study of response to subunit inactivated influenza vaccine. MiXCR, run by TCRdb on the RT-PCR reads, gives a single entry per CDR3 protein. The table lists about 160,000 distinct CDR3 sequences, roughly a tenth of them singletons. This specimen consisted of non-naive T cells sorted from PBMCs, obtained roughly 45 days after vaccination. Receptors originate from a man in his fifties who received an inactivated influenza vaccine.

The genes are TRBV5-5 and TRBJ2-2, with D unresolved. Germline lookup yields CDR1 SGHKS and CDR2 YYEKEE (reference sequence). V was trimmed by 3 bases and J by 4 bases, leaving 7 bases between them. CDR3 length: 13 residues. DNA for the CDR3: TGTGCCAGCAGCTCCGACACCACCGGGGAGCTGTTTTTT. Translated: CASSSDTTGELFF.

The CDR3 DNA reads as TGTGCCAGCAGTCCCCTATATGCGGTTACGAACACCGGGGAGCTGTTTTTT. Encoded protein: CASSPLYAVTNTGELFF. The chain recombines TRBV27 with TRBJ2-2; no firm D call. The CDR3 is 17 residues long. Trimming removed 5 bases at V and 0 bases at J, with 16 bases between. Germline lookup yields CDR1 MNHEY and CDR2 SMNVEV (reference sequence).

V and J are TRBV5-1 and TRBJ2-3, with D perhaps being TRBD1 or TRBD2 (6 bases each). V shed 1 base and J shed 2 bases, with 17 bases lying between them. Germline V gene sequence: CDR1 SGHRS, CDR2 YFSETQ. CDR3 length equals 17 residues. The CDR3 region is CASSLLVLRDTTDTQYF. The CDR3 DNA sequence: TGCGCCAGCAGCTTGTTAGTCTTGCGGGACACCACAGATACGCAGTATTTT.

Concerning this clonotype itself: A read error may explain this, as a much larger clone is one base away. The rearrangement joins TRBV20-1 to TRBJ2-1; D unresolved. The CDR3 loop spans 11 amino acids. In germline, CDR1 is DFQATT, CDR2 SNEGSKA (reference sequence). The CDR3 spells CSAENYNEKFF. The CDR3 DNA sequence: TGCAGTGCAGAAAATTACAATGAGAAGTTCTTC.

This clonotype was counted ten times or more. The V call is TRBV12-3 or TRBV12-4, the J call TRBJ2-7; 15 nucleotides agree with TRBD2. The trim removed 5 bases at V and 2 bases at J, leaving 7 bases unmatched. The CDR3 is 17 amino acids. CDR3 sequence (DNA): TGTGCCAGCAGTGATTATAGGACTAGCGGGAGGGCCTACGAGCAGTACTTC. Protein product: CASSDYRTSGRAYEQYF.